This note documents a single T cell receptor (beta chain) sequence. The data were obtained in a study of blood T cell repertoires in COVID-19. Sequencing used immunoSEQ multiplex PCR; TCRdb keeps in-frame clones, though not all of them. The sample gives over 200,000 clones, roughly nine tenths of which show up once; 10% to 13% is in the top ten. The V gene's germline CDR1 is GTSNPN and CDR2 SVGIG (reference sequence). V shed 7 bases and J shed 6 bases, with 13 bases lying between them. The CDR3 has 13 amino acids. The source of this sequence is a young man who had recovered from COVID-19. The chain recombines TRBV30 with TRBJ1-6, with a tentative D call TRBD1 (5 bases). Material for sequencing was PBMCs or T cells enriched from blood (not recorded which). The CDR3 region has the DNA TGTGCCTCTGACCAGGGTCTTAATTCACCCCTCCACTTT. Its protein is CASDQGLNSPLHF.